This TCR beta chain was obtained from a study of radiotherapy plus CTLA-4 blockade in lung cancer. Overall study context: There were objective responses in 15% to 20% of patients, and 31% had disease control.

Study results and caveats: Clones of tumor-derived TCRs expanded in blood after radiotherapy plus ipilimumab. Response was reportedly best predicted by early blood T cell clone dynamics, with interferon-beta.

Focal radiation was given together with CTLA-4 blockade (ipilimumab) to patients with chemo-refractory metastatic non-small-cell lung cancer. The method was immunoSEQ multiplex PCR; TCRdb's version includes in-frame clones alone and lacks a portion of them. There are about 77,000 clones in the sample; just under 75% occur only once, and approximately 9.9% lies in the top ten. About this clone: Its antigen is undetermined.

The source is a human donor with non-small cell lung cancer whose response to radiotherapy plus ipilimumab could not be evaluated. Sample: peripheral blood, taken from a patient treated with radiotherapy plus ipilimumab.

The CDR3 spells CASSPSWVREEYNEQFF. CDR3 in DNA: TGTGCCAGTAGCCCCTCCTGGGTACGGGAGGAGTACAATGAGCAGTTCTTC. The gene calls are TRBV19 and TRBJ2-1; 7 positions agree with TRBD2. Germline lookup yields CDR1 LNHDA and CDR2 SQIVND (reference sequence). The CDR3 extends over 17 amino acids. J lost 4 bases, V lost 6 bases, and 15 bases had no gene match.